Below, 17 T cell receptor beta chains from the same sample are listed, as sequenced in a study of blood T cell repertoires in COVID-19. The table came from immunoSEQ multiplex PCR; TCRdb's copy has only in-frame clones and leaves some out. The table shows about 190,000 clones, with nearly 90% occurring only once. The material sequenced was peripheral blood. The receptors here all came from a woman in her 40s who had recovered from COVID-19.

The V and J genes are TRBV19 and TRBJ2-5, with 7 positions matching TRBD2. Trimming cost V 3 bases and J 5 bases; bases outside gene matches: 3. This CDR3 is 13 amino acids long. Germline V gene data show CDR1 as LNHDA and CDR2 as SQIVND (reference sequence). CDR3 sequence (DNA): TGTGCCAGTAGTATGACTAGCTTTGAGACCCAGTACTTC. It is translated as CASSMTSFETQYF.

This chain uses TRBV7-2 with TRBJ1-1; a weak D match, TRBD1 (5 bases). The V and J ends lost 4 bases and 4 bases respectively, with 13 bases between them. There are 14 residues in the CDR3. Germline V lookup: CDR1 SGHTA, CDR2 FQGNSA. The CDR3 is CASSWQGGGTEAFF. The DNA of the CDR3 is TGTGCCAGCAGCTGGCAGGGTGGCGGCACTGAAGCTTTCTTT. The whole variable domain, remainder taken from reference TRBV7-2 and TRBJ1-1, is GAGVSQSPSNKVTEKGKDVELRCDPISGHTALYWYRQSLGQGLEFLIYFQGNSAPDKSGLPSDRFSAERTGGSVSTLTIQRTQQEDSAVYLCASSWQGGGTEAFFGQGTRLTVV.

V gene TRBV7-9 combines with J gene TRBJ2-1; maybe TRBD2 (5 bases). Germline CDR1 is SEHNR and CDR2 is FQNEAQ (reference sequence). This CDR3 has 15 amino acids. The V and J ends lost 6 bases and 0 bases respectively, with 12 bases between them. The CDR3 nucleotides are TGTGCCAGCAGACCCGAGCGGAGCTCCTACAATGAGCAGTTCTTC. Translated: CASRPERSSYNEQFF.

This chain joins TRBV20-1 and TRBJ2-1, with 16 positions matching TRBD2. The J segment lost 4 bases and the V segment lost 3 bases, leaving 9 bases of the junction unmatched. In germline, CDR1 is DFQATT, CDR2 SNEGSKA (reference sequence). The CDR3 contains 18 residues. The CDR3 loop reads CSASGSGTSGRGYNEQFF. The DNA of the CDR3 is TGCAGTGCTAGTGGTTCGGGGACTAGCGGGAGGGGATACAATGAGCAGTTCTTC.

The chain uses TRBV5-1 and TRBJ2-7; D call uncertain. Trimming removed 5 bases from V and 6 bases from J, with 15 bases in between. Germline assignment: CDR1 SGHRS and CDR2 YFSETQ. The CDR3 is 13 residues long. Here the CDR3 DNA reads TGCGCCAGCAGTCCCGACTCTGGCAGCGAGCAGTACTTC. Translated: CASSPDSGSEQYF.

This chain connects TRBV9 to TRBJ1-1; a possible D gene is TRBD1 (5 bases). Trimming shortened V by 6 bases and J by 1 base, and 13 bases separated the two germline ends. The CDR3 sequence is 14 residues long. The V gene's germline CDR1 is SGDLS and CDR2 YYNGEE. CDR3 region: CASNRLQGNTEAFF. CDR3 bases: TGTGCCAGCAACCGACTTCAGGGGAACACTGAAGCTTTCTTT.

The chain links TRBV7-3 to TRBJ2-3, with 9 bases that match TRBD2. Trimming cost V 4 bases and J 8 bases; bases outside gene matches: 10. The germline V gene has CDR1 SGHTA and CDR2 FQGTGA. The CDR3 sequence is 15 residues long. The CDR3 DNA is TGTGCCAGCAGCTCCACTAGCGGGTACCTTGGTACGCAGTATTTT. Translated: CASSSTSGYLGTQYF. Complete variable domain (other parts from reference TRBV7-3 and TRBJ2-3): GAGVSQTPSNKVTEKGKYVELRCDPISGHTALYWYRQSLGQGPEFLIYFQGTGAADDSGLPNDRFFAVRPEGSVSTLKIQRTERGDSAVYLCASSSTSGYLGTQYFGPGTRLTVL.

V and J are TRBV2 and TRBJ2-3, with 10 bases that match TRBD1. Trimming cost V 5 bases and J 4 bases; bases outside gene matches: 6. The CDR3 length is 15 residues. Germline V gene lookup returns CDR1 SNHLY and CDR2 FYNNEI. The CDR3 coding sequence is TGTGCCAGCAGTTCCCCGGGACAGGGGCCAGATACGCAGTATTTT. It is translated as CASSSPGQGPDTQYF.

This clone has only a few counts. V and J are TRBV5-1 and TRBJ2-7, with TRBD2 matching 9 bases. The CDR3 length is 13 residues. From germline, CDR1 is SGHRS and CDR2 YFSETQ. V trimming: 5 bases; J trimming: 2 bases; junction bases outside the gene matches: 2. CDR3 region: CASSSGSAYEQYF. The CDR3 bases are TGCGCCAGCAGTAGCGGGAGCGCCTACGAGCAGTACTTC.

The J gene is TRBJ2-3, the V gene TRBV6-5, with 7 nucleotides matching TRBD2. CDR3 length equals 14 residues. Per germline, CDR1 MNHEY and CDR2 SVGAGI. Trimming took 7 bases from V and 6 from J; bases not matched to a gene: 10. Here the CDR3 reads CASTAGGSKDTQYF. The CDR3 coding sequence is TGTGCCAGCACAGCGGGCGGGAGTAAGGATACGCAGTATTTT.

This sequence joins TRBV10-3 and TRBJ2-2, with D perhaps TRBD1 (5 bases). V shed 6 bases and J shed 4 bases, with 9 bases lying between them. This CDR3 region has 13 residues. Germline CDR1 and CDR2: ENHRY and SYGVKD. The CDR3 DNA is TGTGCCATCAGGCCTGACAGCACCGGGGAGCTGTTTTTT. Translation gives CAIRPDSTGELFF.

The V call is TRBV19, the J call TRBJ2-1, with TRBD2 matching over 7 bases. Losses at the gene ends were 4 bases for V and 8 bases for J; bases not matched to a gene: 17. This CDR3 spans 17 amino acids. CDR1 LNHDA and CDR2 SQIVND come from the germline V gene (reference sequence). The CDR3 DNA sequence: TGTGCCAGTAGTACTTCACTAGCGAGCTACCTGCTCGATGAGCAGTTCTTC. Amino acid sequence: CASSTSLASYLLDEQFF.

This chain joins TRBV10-3 and TRBJ1-2; 9 bases agree with TRBD1. Trimming at V came to 3 bases and at J to 3 bases, leaving 5 bases not matched to a gene. In germline, CDR1 is ENHRY, CDR2 SYGVKD. CDR3 length equals 15 residues. For the CDR3, the DNA is TGTGCCATCAGTGATCGGGACAGGGTAGACTATGGCTACACCTTC. This gives the protein CAISDRDRVDYGYTF.

A single count supports this clone. The V call is TRBV10-3, the J call TRBJ2-2, with 10 bases aligning to TRBD2. Germline CDR1 ENHRY, CDR2 SYGVKD. The CDR3 is 17 residues long. J was trimmed by 0 bases and V by 6 bases; bases with no gene match: 7. In DNA, the CDR3 is TGTGCCATCAGATGGACTAGCGGAGCGACGAACACCGGGGAGCTGTTTTTT. Translated: CAIRWTSGATNTGELFF.

This clone was seen once. V usage is TRBV5-1 and J usage is TRBJ2-5; a possible D gene is TRBD1 (5 bases). The V gene lost 1 base and the J gene lost 5 bases, with 18 bases spanning the gap. Germline loops: CDR1 SGHRS, CDR2 YFSETQ. CDR3 length equals 16 residues. Here the CDR3 reads CASSLTVSRPGETQYF. Written as DNA, the CDR3 is TGCGCCAGCAGCTTGACGGTTTCAAGACCAGGGGAGACCCAGTACTTC.

The chain carries TRBV11-3 and TRBJ2-1; 9 bases fit TRBD2. The germline V gene has CDR1 SGHNT and CDR2 YENEEA. This CDR3 comprises 14 residues. After removal of 5 bases from V and 6 bases from J, the junction contained 5 bases not matched to a gene. The CDR3 DNA follows: TGTGCCAGCAGCGCGGGACTAGCTTCCAATGAGCAGTTCTTC. Protein product: CASSAGLASNEQFF. The whole variable domain, remainder taken from reference TRBV11-3 and TRBJ2-1, is EAGVVQSPRYKIIEKKQPVAFWCNPISGHNTLYWYLQNLGQGPELLIRYENEEAVDDSQLPKDRFSAERLKGVDSTLKIQPAELGDSAVYLCASSAGLASNEQFFGPGTRLTVL.

This chain connects TRBV28 to TRBJ2-7; D unclear. Germline V gene lookup returns CDR1 MDHEN and CDR2 SYDVKM. CDR3 length: 12 amino acids. Trimming stripped 6 bases from V and 7 bases from J, with 13 bases between. In DNA form, the CDR3 reads TGTGCCAGCAGCCACCCCCGCAGGGAGCAGTACTTC. Its translation: CASSHPRREQYF.